Listed below are T cell receptor beta chains from one sample, sequenced in a study of cytomegalovirus exposure and HLA in healthy donors. Produced via immunoSEQ multiplex PCR; TCRdb's table is partial and in-frame only. The table lists about 38,000 clones, about 66% of them singletons. Material for sequencing was PBMCs. The receptors were sampled from a man between 45 and 60 years old in good health and CMV-seropositive. CDR3s include the opening cysteine and the closing phenylalanine or tryptophan. D genes are given only for firm matches. Rows give clone size only sometimes, using once, few, many, or a class for an expanded clone.

clone_size,v_call,j_call,d_call,cdr3_nt,cdr3_aa
few,TRBV29-1,TRBJ2-5,NA,TGCAGCGTTGGATGGGTTGACAGGAGGAAGACCCAGTACTTC,CSVGWVDRRKTQYF
NA,TRBV7-8,TRBJ1-1,TRBD1,TGTGCCAGCAGCATGACAGGGGTGGCTTTCTTT,CASSMTGVAFF
NA,TRBV6-1,TRBJ2-3,TRBD2,TGTGCCAGCAGTGCGAGACTAGCGGGAGATACGCAGTATTTT,CASSARLAGDTQYF
NA,TRBV6-5,TRBJ2-6,TRBD1,TGTGCCAGCAGACTCACAGGGGCTGGGGCCAACGTCCTGACTTTC,CASRLTGAGANVLTF
NA,TRBV7-2,TRBJ2-5,NA,TGTGCCAGCAGCTTGGTCGCACAGATCCAAGAGACCCAGTACTTC,CASSLVAQIQETQYF
few,TRBV5-4,TRBJ2-7,NA,TGTGCCAGCAGCTTGAGCGGACGCTACGAGCAGTACTTC,CASSLSGRYEQYF
NA,TRBV7-6,TRBJ1-1,TRBD1,TGTGCCAGCAGCTTCAGACAGGGTCTTGAAGCTTTCTTT,CASSFRQGLEAFF
NA,TRBV7-2,TRBJ1-5,NA,TGTGCCAGCAGCTCCCGGGGCAATCAGCCCCAGCATTTT,CASSSRGNQPQHF
large,TRBV7-9,TRBJ2-7,NA,TGTGCCAGCAGCTTAGTGGGGGGGCGAGGCGAGCAGTACTTC,CASSLVGGRGEQYF
NA,TRBV2,TRBJ1-5,TRBD1,TGTGCCAGCAGTACAGGGGAGAATCAGCCCCAGCATTTT,CASSTGENQPQHF
NA,TRBV29-1,TRBJ1-1,NA,TGCAGCGTAGCAGGGAATCGGAACACTGAAGCTTTCTTT,CSVAGNRNTEAFF
NA,TRBV7-3,TRBJ2-2,NA,TGTGCCAGCAGCACTATAAACACCGGGGAGCTGTTTTTT,CASSTINTGELFF
few,TRBV6-5,TRBJ1-1,NA,TGTGCCAGCAGTTCAGGGTGGGGCACTGAAGCTTTCTTT,CASSSGWGTEAFF
NA,TRBV7-2,TRBJ1-1,NA,TGTGCCAGCAGCGCGGGACTATTGAACACTGAAGCTTTCTTT,CASSAGLLNTEAFF
NA,TRBV4-2,TRBJ2-5,NA,TGTGCCAGCAGCCAAGATAGTCTAGAGGAGACCCAGTACTTC,CASSQDSLEETQYF
NA,TRBV5-1,TRBJ2-7,TRBD1,TGCGCCAGCAGCTTGGAGACAGGGGGAACCTACGAGCAGTACTTC,CASSLETGGTYEQYF
NA,TRBV29-1,TRBJ2-3,TRBD1,TGCAGCGTTTCCGCGAATGGGACAGGGCACACAGATACGCAGTATTTT,CSVSANGTGHTDTQYF
NA,TRBV16,TRBJ1-2,NA,TGTGCCAGCAGCCAAACGGGGGTTACGTATGGCTACACCTTC,CASSQTGVTYGYTF
NA,TRBV30,TRBJ2-4,NA,TGTGCGCTGGACCGAGGCGGGGGCCGATTTGGTAACATTCAGTACTTC,CALDRGGGRFGNIQYF
few,TRBV6-4,TRBJ1-5,NA,TGTGCCAGCAGTGACTCAGCGGAGCAGCCCCAGCATTTT,CASSDSAEQPQHF
once,TRBV18,TRBJ2-5,TRBD2,TGTGCCAGCTCATTAGCGGGGGCCGAGACCCAGTACTTC,CASSLAGAETQYF
NA,TRBV10-1,TRBJ2-7,TRBD1,TGCGCCAGCAGTGAGCCTAAATATCCAGGGGGCGATGGTTACGAGCAGTACTTC,CASSEPKYPGGDGYEQYF
NA,TRBV7-2,TRBJ2-5,TRBD2,TGTGCCAGCAGCCGCCTAGCGGGTGGGGGAGAGACCCAGTACTTC,CASSRLAGGGETQYF
NA,TRBV2,TRBJ2-7,TRBD1,TGTGCCAGCAGGGAGGACAGGGGGCCCTACGAGCAGTACTTC,CASREDRGPYEQYF
NA,TRBV6-5,TRBJ1-2,TRBD1,TGTGCCAGCAGTTATCAAGGGGGCGAATATGGCTACACCTTC,CASSYQGGEYGYTF
NA,TRBV9,TRBJ2-2,TRBD1,TGTGCCAGCAGCCCACGGACAGGCCAGAACACCGGGGAGCTGTTTTTT,CASSPRTGQNTGELFF
NA,TRBV6-5,TRBJ2-7,NA,TGTGCCAGCAGTATTGACAAAACCTACGAGCAGTACTTC,CASSIDKTYEQYF
NA,TRBV6-5,TRBJ2-3,TRBD2,TGTGCCAGCAGTTACGCTAGCGGGGGTAAAGCTACGCAGTATTTT,CASSYASGGKATQYF
once,TRBV27,TRBJ2-5,TRBD2,TGTGCCAGCAGTAGCGGGGGGGCCGTGAAGACCCAGTACTTC,CASSSGGAVKTQYF
NA,TRBV7-3,TRBJ2-5,NA,TGTGCCAGCAGCCTGGGGGGCCAAGAGACCCAGTACTTC,CASSLGGQETQYF
NA,TRBV9,TRBJ2-5,TRBD2,TGTGCCAGCAGCGTAGTAACTAGCGGGGTCGAGACCCAGTACTTC,CASSVVTSGVETQYF
few,TRBV5-1,TRBJ1-2,NA,TGCGCCAGCACACCCGGGTCTATCGGGGGGTATGGCTACACCTTC,CASTPGSIGGYGYTF
once,TRBV6-4,TRBJ2-3,TRBD2,TGTGCCAGCAGTGACTCGAAGGTTTTAACTAGCGGGGGCGCCCGGGGAGATACGCAGTATTTT,CASSDSKVLTSGGARGDTQYF
NA,TRBV5-4,TRBJ1-2,TRBD1,TGTGCCAGCAGCAAGGGACAGAACTATGGCTACACCTTC,CASSKGQNYGYTF
NA,TRBV4-1,TRBJ1-5,TRBD1,TGCGCCAGCAGCCGATCCTCCGGGACAGGGATTCAGCCCCAGCATTTT,CASSRSSGTGIQPQHF
NA,TRBV19,TRBJ1-1,NA,TGTGCCAGTAGTATTGGCAGGGGGAACACTGAAGCTTTCTTT,CASSIGRGNTEAFF
few,TRBV30,TRBJ2-5,TRBD1,TGTGCCTGGAGTGTGGTACAGGGACAGGAGACCCAGTACTTC,CAWSVVQGQETQYF